The rows below give T cell receptor beta chains drawn from one sample of a study of T cell clusters in autoimmune cytopenias. TCRdb reprocessed the multiplex PCR reads, keeping one entry per CDR3 protein, no DNA. With a few thousand distinct CDR3 sequences in the sample, the ten largest clones hold around a fifth. Sequencing input: peripheral blood. The origin of the receptors is a human donor with an autoimmune cytopenia or autoimmune hepatitis (not recorded which). CDR3s include the opening cysteine and the closing phenylalanine or tryptophan. The order of the fields is clone size, J gene, V gene, CDR3 protein. The listing skips clone size in some rows; elsewhere it reads once, few, many or a size class.

NA	TRBJ2-5	TRBV6-5	CATSSGTSGTGETQYF
medium-sized	TRBJ2-7	TRBV15	CATSRGRDGGSYEQYF
medium-sized	TRBJ2-2	TRBV18	CASSPPSRHTGELFF
medium-sized	TRBJ1-2	TRBV18	CASSPEVGQTYGYTF
medium-sized	TRBJ2-3	TRBV19	CASSRGQGGTDTQYF
medium-sized	TRBJ2-3	TRBV30	CAWSNRLPSTDTQYF
medium-sized	TRBJ2-7	TRBV18	CASSGGQGQYF
medium-sized	TRBJ1-6	TRBV6-1	CASSAGQDLSPLHF
medium-sized	TRBJ1-6	TRBV27	CASSPDRSPDNSPLHF
medium-sized	TRBJ1-1	TRBV30	CAWSDRKPVAEAFF
NA	TRBJ2-7	TRBV7-2	CASSLVASGKLYEQYF
NA	TRBJ2-2	TRBV18	CASSPTRGTGELFF
NA	TRBJ2-5	TRBV5-1	CASSSTPQGKETQYF
NA	TRBJ1-1	TRBV6-5	CASSEAKRTGQAGLNTEAFF
medium-sized	TRBJ2-5	TRBV6-5	CASSGLATETQYF
NA	TRBJ2-7	TRBV6-5	CARRDGAYEQYF
NA	TRBJ1-5	TRBV6-5	CASKSQGVGSQPQHF
medium-sized	TRBJ2-7	TRBV6-5	CASSLSGTGYEQYF
medium-sized	TRBJ1-5	TRBV19	CASMGGGLEPQHF
medium-sized	TRBJ2-7	TRBV19	CASSQQQGFSYEQYF
medium-sized	TRBJ1-1	TRBV10-3	CAAHSRQDTEAFF
medium-sized	TRBJ1-3	TRBV12-3/TRBV12-4	CASSLGVGNTIYF
NA	TRBJ1-4	TRBV28	CASSGPGSNEKLFF
medium-sized	TRBJ1-2	TRBV19	CASSPPGTLRRYTF
NA	TRBJ1-2	TRBV7-4	CASSRGGEWSYGYTF